Sequencing of this T cell receptor beta chain was carried out in a study of OX40 agonist ivuxolimab in advanced cancers. Looking at the study overall: Ivuxolimab, an antibody acting as an agonist of OX40 (CD134), was used to treat patients. At 65% to 85% male, the cohort had a mean age of around 56 years, ranging from about 23 to 79. Patients with prior anti-PD-1, anti-PD-L1 or anti-CTLA-4 therapy were eligible; 40% had some.

As to this clone: The antigen is not known.

Measured with immunoSEQ multiplex PCR; TCRdb has only the in-frame clones, and not every one. Among approximately 33,000 clones, 85% to 95% were seen once, and the ten largest hold 26%. V trimming: 6 bases; J trimming: 8 bases; junction bases outside the gene matches: 8. Germline loops: CDR1 MNHEY, CDR2 SMNVEV (reference sequence). The CDR3 has 13 residues. Whole-study results and caveats: In general, CD8+ T cells held more expanded clones than CD4+ did, on average.

The starting material was CD4+ or CD8+ T cells sorted from blood, obtained in a trial of the OX40 agonist ivuxolimab. The chain combines TRBV27 with TRBJ1-2; 8 nucleotides line up with TRBD1. This receptor was taken from an adult with an advanced solid tumor such as melanoma, head and neck, liver or kidney cancer. CDR3 residues: CASSLDRAGGYTF. CDR3 bases: TGTGCCAGCAGCCTGGACAGGGCGGGAGGCTACACCTTC.